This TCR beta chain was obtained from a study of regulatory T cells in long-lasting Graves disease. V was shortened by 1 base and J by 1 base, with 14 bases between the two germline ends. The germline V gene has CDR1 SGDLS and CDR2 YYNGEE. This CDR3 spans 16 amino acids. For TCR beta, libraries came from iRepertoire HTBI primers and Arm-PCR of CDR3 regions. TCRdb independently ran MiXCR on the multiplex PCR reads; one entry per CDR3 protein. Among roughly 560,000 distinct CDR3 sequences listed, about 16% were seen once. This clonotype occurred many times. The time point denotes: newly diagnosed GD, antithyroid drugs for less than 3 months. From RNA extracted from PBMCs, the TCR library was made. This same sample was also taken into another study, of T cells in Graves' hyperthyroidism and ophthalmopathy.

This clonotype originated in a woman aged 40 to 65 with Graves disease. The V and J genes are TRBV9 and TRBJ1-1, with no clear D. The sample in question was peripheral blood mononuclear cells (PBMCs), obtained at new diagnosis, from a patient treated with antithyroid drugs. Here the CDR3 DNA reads TGTGCCAGCAGCGTAAGCAGTTCTTTGGGGAACACTGAAGCTTTCTTT. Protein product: CASSVSSSLGNTEAFF.